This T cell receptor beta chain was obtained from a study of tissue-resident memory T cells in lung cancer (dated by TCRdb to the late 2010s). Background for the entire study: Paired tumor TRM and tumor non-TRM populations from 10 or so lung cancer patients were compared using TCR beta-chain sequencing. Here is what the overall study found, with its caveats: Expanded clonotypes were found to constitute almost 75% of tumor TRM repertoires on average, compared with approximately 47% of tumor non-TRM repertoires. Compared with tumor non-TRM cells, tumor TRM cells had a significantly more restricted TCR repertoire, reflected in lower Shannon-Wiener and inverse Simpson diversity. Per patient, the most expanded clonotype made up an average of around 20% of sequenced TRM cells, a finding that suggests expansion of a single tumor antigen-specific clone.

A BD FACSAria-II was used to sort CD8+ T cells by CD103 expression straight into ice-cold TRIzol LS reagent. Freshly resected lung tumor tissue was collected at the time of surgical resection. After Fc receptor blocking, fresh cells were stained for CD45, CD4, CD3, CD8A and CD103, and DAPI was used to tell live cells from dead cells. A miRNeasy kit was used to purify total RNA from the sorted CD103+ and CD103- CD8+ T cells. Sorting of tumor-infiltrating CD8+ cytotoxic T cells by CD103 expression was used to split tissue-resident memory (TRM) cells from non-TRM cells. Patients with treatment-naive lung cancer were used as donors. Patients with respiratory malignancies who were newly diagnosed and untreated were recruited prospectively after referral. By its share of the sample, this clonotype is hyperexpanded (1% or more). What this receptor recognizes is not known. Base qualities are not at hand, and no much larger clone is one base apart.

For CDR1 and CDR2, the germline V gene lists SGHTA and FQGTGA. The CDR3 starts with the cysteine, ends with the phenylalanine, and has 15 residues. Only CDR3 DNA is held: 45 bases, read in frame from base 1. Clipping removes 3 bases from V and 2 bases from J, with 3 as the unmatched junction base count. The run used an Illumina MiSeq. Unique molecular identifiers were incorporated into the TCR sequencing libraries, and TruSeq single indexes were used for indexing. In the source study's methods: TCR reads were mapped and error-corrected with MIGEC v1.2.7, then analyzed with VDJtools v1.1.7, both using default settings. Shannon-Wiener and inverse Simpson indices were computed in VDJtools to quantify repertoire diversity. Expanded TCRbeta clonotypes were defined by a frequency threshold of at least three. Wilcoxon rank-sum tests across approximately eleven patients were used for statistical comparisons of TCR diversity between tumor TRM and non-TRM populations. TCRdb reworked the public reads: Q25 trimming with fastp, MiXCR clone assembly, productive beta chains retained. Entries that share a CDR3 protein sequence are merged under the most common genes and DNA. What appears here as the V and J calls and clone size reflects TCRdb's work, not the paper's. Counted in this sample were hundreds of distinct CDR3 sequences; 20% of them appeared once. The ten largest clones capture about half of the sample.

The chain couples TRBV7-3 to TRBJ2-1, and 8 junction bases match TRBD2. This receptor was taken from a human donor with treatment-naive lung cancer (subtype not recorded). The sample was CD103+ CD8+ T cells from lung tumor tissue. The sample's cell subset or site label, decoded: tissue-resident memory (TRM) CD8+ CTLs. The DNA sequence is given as TGTGCCAGCAGCTTTTCGGGAGGGCCCTACAATGAGCAGTTCTTC. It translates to CASSFSGGPYNEQFF.